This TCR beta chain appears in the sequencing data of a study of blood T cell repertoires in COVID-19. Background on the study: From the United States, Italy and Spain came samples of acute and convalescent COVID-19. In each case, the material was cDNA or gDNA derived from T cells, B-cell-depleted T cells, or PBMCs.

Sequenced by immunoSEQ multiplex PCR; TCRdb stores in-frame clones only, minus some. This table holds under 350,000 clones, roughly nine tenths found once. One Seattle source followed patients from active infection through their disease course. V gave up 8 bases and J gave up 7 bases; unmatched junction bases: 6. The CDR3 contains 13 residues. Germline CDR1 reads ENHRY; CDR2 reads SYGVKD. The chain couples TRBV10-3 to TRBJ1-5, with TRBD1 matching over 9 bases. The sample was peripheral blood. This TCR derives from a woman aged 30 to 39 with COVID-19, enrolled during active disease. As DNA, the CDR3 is TGTGCCATCCGGACAGGGGTCGGGCAGCCCCAGCATTTT. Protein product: CAIRTGVGQPQHF.